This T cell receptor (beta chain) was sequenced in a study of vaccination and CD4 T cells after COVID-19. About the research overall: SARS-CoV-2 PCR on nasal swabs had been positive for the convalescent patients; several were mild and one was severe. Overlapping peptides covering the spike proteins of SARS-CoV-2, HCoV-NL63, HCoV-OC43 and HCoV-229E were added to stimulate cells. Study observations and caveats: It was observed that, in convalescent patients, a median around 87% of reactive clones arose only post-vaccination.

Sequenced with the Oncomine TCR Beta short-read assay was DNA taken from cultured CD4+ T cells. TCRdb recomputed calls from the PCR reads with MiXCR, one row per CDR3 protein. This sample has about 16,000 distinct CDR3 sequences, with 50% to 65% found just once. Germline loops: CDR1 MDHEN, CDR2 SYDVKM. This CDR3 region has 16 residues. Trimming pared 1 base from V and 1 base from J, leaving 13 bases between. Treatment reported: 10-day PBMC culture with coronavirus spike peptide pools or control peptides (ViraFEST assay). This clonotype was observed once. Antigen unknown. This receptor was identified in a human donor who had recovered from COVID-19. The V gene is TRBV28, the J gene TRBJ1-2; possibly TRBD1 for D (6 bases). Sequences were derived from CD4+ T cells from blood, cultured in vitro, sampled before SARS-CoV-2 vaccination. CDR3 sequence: CASSLYRVGFNYGYTF. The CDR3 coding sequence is TGTGCCAGCAGTTTATACAGGGTGGGTTTTAACTATGGCTACACCTTC.